The 9 T cell receptor beta chains below all came from one sample that was sequenced in a study of shared clonotypes between healthy human individuals. TCRdb's copy holds only in-frame clones and misses some; the assay was immunoSEQ multiplex PCR. The table has around 1.6 million clones, approximately 98% seen once. Sample: naive CD4+ T cells sorted from blood. The subset was: CD45RA+ positively selected. These receptors were collected from a man aged 25 to 40 in good health.

The genes are TRBV7-9 and TRBJ1-5; 7 nucleotides align to TRBD1. The germline gives CDR1 SEHNR, CDR2 FQNEAQ (reference sequence). V dropped 1 base and J dropped 5; count of bases not matched to a gene: 5. This CDR3 has 15 residues. The CDR3 coding sequence is TGTGCCAGCAGCTTAGGACAGGGAGAGTATCAGCCCCAGCATTTT. As protein: CASSLGQGEYQPQHF.

The chain is built from TRBV30 and TRBJ2-2; D remains ambiguous. Trimming left V 1 base short and J 6 bases short, with 9 bases between. Germline V gives CDR1 GTSNPN, CDR2 SVGIG (reference sequence). CDR3 length: 13 residues. CDR3 protein: CAWSGWGSGELFF. CDR3 nucleotides: TGTGCCTGGAGTGGCTGGGGTTCCGGGGAGCTGTTTTTT.

This clone was seen a single time. The chain links TRBV2 to TRBJ1-5; no firm D call. This CDR3 is 13 amino acids long. Germline lookup yields CDR1 SNHLY and CDR2 FYNNEI. The germline V and J ends were trimmed by 1 base and 6 bases, with 7 bases remaining between them. The chain's CDR3 is CASSEERVQPQHF. The CDR3 coding sequence is TGTGCCAGCAGTGAAGAAAGGGTTCAGCCCCAGCATTTT.

About this clone itself: Other nucleotide sequences from this sample produce the same CDR3. The chain links TRBV29-1 to TRBJ2-3; TRBD2 matches 11 bases. The germline V gene has CDR1 SQVTM and CDR2 ANQGSEA. Trimming removed 3 bases from V and 4 bases from J; junction bases left unmatched: 3. The length of the CDR3 is 14 residues. The CDR3 nucleotides read TGCAGCGTTGACCTACTAGCGGGGGCAGATACGCAGTATTTT. This translates into CSVDLLAGADTQYF.

This chain connects TRBV28 to TRBJ1-5; a weak D match, TRBD1 (5 bases). The CDR3 contains 11 residues. V lost 4 bases to trimming and J lost 9 bases, with 7 bases between them. Germline V gene lookup returns CDR1 MDHEN and CDR2 SYDVKM. The CDR3 loop is CASSWGRPQHF. CDR3 nucleotide sequence: TGTGCCAGCAGTTGGGGACGGCCCCAGCATTTT.

The chain uses TRBV6-5 and TRBJ1-2; 7 bases are shared with TRBD1. Trimming at V came to 2 bases and at J to 13 bases, leaving 7 bases not matched to a gene. Per germline, CDR1 MNHEY and CDR2 SVGAGI. The CDR3 has 12 amino acids. The CDR3 loop reads CASSYLDRVFTF. CDR3 bases: TGTGCCAGCAGTTACCTCGACAGGGTGTTCACCTTC.

This clone is a singleton in its sample. The chain joins TRBV9 to TRBJ2-1; TRBD2 agrees at 12 bases. The CDR3 has 17 amino acids. The germline V gene encodes CDR1 SGDLS and CDR2 YYNGEE. V was clipped by 3 bases and J by 7 bases; unmatched bases: 11. The DNA of the CDR3 is TGTGCCAGCAGCGCACAAATACTAGCGGGAGGAGGAAATGAGCAGTTCTTC. The encoded protein is CASSAQILAGGGNEQFF.

This chain connects TRBV18 to TRBJ2-6; TRBD1 matches at 8 bases. The CDR3 extends over 18 amino acids. Germline CDR1 reads KGHSH; CDR2 reads LQKENI. V lost 2 bases to trimming and J lost 3 bases; unmatched junction nucleotides: 9. The DNA of the CDR3 is TGTGCCAGCTCACCATCCCCAGGGGGCGCTTTTGGGGCCAACGTCCTGACTTTC. Encoded protein: CASSPSPGGAFGANVLTF. Using reference TRBV18 and TRBJ2-6 for the parts outside the CDR3, the full variable domain is NAGVMQNPRHLVRRRGQEARLRCSPMKGHSHVYWYRQLPEEGLKFMVYLQKENIIDESGMPKERFSAEFPKEGPSILRIQQVVRGDSAAYFCASSPSPGGAFGANVLTFGAGSRLTVL.

The V gene is TRBV5-6, the J gene TRBJ1-2; a weak D match, TRBD1 (6 bases). The germline V gene encodes CDR1 SGHDT and CDR2 YYEEEE. CDR3 length: 13 amino acids. V was trimmed by 4 bases and J by 6 bases, leaving 13 bases between them. This chain's CDR3 is CASSPGQTHGYTF. CDR3 DNA sequence: TGTGCCAGCAGCCCAGGACAGACCCATGGCTACACCTTC.